What follows describes a single T cell receptor (beta chain). Its cognate antigen is unknown. Drawing of blood for sampling happened at baseline, at cycle 4 day 1, and at cycle 7 day 1. These data are taken from a study of OX40 agonist ivuxolimab in advanced cancers. Study-wide results and limits: The study observed clonal expansion of CD4+ and CD8+ blood T cells by week 6 at 0.1 to 3.0 mg/kg. In general, CD8+ T cells held more expanded clones than CD4+ did, on average. Relatively little clonal expansion, among the lowest observed, appeared in partial responders at 0.1-3.0 mg/kg.

Germline CDR1 reads MGHDK; CDR2 reads SYGVNS. Trimming shortened V by 7 bases and J by 1 base, and 11 bases separated the two germline ends. CDR3 size: 13 residues. Profiled with immunoSEQ multiplex PCR; TCRdb holds only in-frame clones, not every one. This sample carries some 70,000 clones, approximately 87% of them seen once, and the ten largest clones take roughly 0.98%. This specimen consisted of CD4+ or CD8+ T cells sorted from blood, obtained in a trial of the OX40 agonist ivuxolimab. The sequence was obtained from an adult with an advanced solid tumor such as melanoma, head and neck, liver or kidney cancer. V is TRBV25-1 and J is TRBJ2-7; either TRBD1 or TRBD2 may fit D (5 bases each). CDR3: CASTRDGSYEQYF. The DNA of the CDR3 is TGTGCCAGCACCCGGGACGGTTCCTACGAGCAGTACTTC.